Sequencing of this TCR beta chain was carried out in a study of cytomegalovirus exposure and HLA in healthy donors. Points from the study as a whole: Roughly even sequencing depth across donors was the assumption behind the presence/absence analyses. Some V segments, TRBV6-2 and TRBV6-3 among them, were indistinguishable and were therefore excluded.

Turning to this clone: The antigen is not known.

Germline V CDR1 and CDR2: SEHNR, FQNEAQ (reference sequence). Between the trimmed V and J ends, which lost 5 bases and 15 bases, there was a span of 17 bases. The CDR3 totals 12 residues. With 60 Vbeta and 13 Jbeta primers, the PCR was carried out. Here immunoSEQ multiplex PCR was the method, and the copy in TCRdb shows in-frame clones only, minus some. The sample totals tens of thousands of clones. The chain joins TRBV7-9 to TRBJ2-1; D is possibly TRBD1 (6 bases). The sequence derives from a woman aged 55-70 years in good health and CMV-seronegative. The specimen was PBMCs. The CDR3 region is CASSPSGQLWFF. In DNA, the CDR3 is TGTGCCAGCAGCCCATCAGGACAGTTGTGGTTCTTC.